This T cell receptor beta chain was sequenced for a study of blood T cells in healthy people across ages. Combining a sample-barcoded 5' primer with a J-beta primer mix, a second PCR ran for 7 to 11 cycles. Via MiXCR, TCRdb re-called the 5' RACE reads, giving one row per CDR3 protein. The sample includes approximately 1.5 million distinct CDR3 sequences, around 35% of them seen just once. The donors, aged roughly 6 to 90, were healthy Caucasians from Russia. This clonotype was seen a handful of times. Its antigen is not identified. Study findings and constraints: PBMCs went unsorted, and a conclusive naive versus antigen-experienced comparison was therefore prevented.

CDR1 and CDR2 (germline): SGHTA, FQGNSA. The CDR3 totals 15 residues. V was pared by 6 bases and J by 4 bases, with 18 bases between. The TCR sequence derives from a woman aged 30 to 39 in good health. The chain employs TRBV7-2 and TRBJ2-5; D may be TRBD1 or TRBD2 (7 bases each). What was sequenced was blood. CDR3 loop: CASSAGAGGGETQYF. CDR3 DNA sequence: TGTGCCAGCAGTGCGGGAGCAGGGGGGGGAGAGACCCAGTACTTC.